A single sample is the source of the 11 T cell receptor beta chains below, sequenced in a study of blood T cell repertoires in COVID-19. Clones were sequenced by immunoSEQ multiplex PCR, and TCRdb holds only the in-frame ones, with some missing. The table records about 140,000 clones, almost 90% of them present only once. The sample consisted of peripheral blood. The receptors were sampled from a woman aged 55-69 years with acute or convalescent COVID-19.

This chain connects TRBV28 to TRBJ2-3; D unclear. CDR3 length: 16 residues. V was clipped by 4 bases and J by 1 base, with 15 bases between them. Germline CDR1 MDHEN, CDR2 SYDVKM. The CDR3 nucleotides read TGTGCCAGCAGTTCCCCGCTCCCCAGTGGCACAGATACGCAGTATTTT. Protein sequence: CASSSPLPSGTDTQYF.

The count of this clone is one. The V gene is TRBV21-1, the J gene TRBJ2-4; whether TRBD1, the table's D call, matches the DNA was not checked. TRBV21-1 is reported as a pseudogene. CDR3 size: 17 residues. The DNA of the CDR3 is TGTGCCAGCAGCACCAGCTGGGGACAGCTAGCCAAAAACATTCAGTACTTC. Its protein product is CASSTSWGQLAKNIQYF.

CDR3 protein: CASSLATSGGAGEQFF. CDR3 sequence (DNA): TGCGCCAGCAGCTTGGCAACTAGCGGGGGGGCCGGTGAGCAGTTCTTC. The chain carries TRBV5-1 and TRBJ2-1, with 13 bases aligning to TRBD2. There are 16 residues in the CDR3. CDR1 is SGHRS, CDR2 YFSETQ, per germline. Germline trimming cut 0 bases from V and 9 bases from J; bases unmatched to any gene: 6.

This sequence joins TRBV11-2 and TRBJ1-4; D not certain. The CDR3 is 14 residues long. Trimming took off 1 base at V and 7 bases at J, with 10 bases between the two ends. Per the germline V gene, CDR1 is SGHAT and CDR2 is FQNNGV. For the CDR3, the DNA is TGTGCCAGCAGCTTAGCGCGCTCAACTGAAAAACTGTTTTTT. Translating it yields CASSLARSTEKLFF.

This clone appeared once. The chain combines TRBV11-2 with TRBJ2-3; the match to TRBD2 covers 13 bases. CDR1 SGHAT and CDR2 FQNNGV come from the germline V gene. This CDR3 has 19 residues. J gave up 0 bases and V 4 bases, and 10 bases lay outside the gene matches. CDR3 in amino acids: CASSSESQLAGGSTDTQYF. CDR3 nucleotide sequence: TGTGCCAGCAGCTCGGAGAGTCAACTAGCGGGGGGGAGCACAGATACGCAGTATTTT.

About this clone: Other DNA sequences in this specimen translate into the identical CDR3. This chain uses TRBV6-5 with TRBJ2-7; 7 positions agree with TRBD1. After removal of 0 bases from V and 4 bases from J, the junction contained 3 bases not matched to a gene. The CDR3 is 14 amino acids. Germline lookup yields CDR1 MNHEY and CDR2 SVGAGI. CDR3 DNA sequence: TGTGCCAGCAGTTACTCGTCAGGGGGTTACGAGCAGTACTTC. Amino acid sequence: CASSYSSGGYEQYF.

The chain joins TRBV6-2 or TRBV6-3 to TRBJ1-6; no clear D gene. CDR3 length: 15 residues. Deletions cut 0 bases from V and 7 bases from J, with 10 bases between. The germline V gene has CDR1 MNHEY and CDR2 SVGEGT. This chain's CDR3 is CASSYSAGRNSPLHF. Written as DNA, the CDR3 is TGTGCCAGCAGTTACTCGGCAGGTAGAAATTCACCCCTCCACTTT.

The genes are TRBV5-1 and TRBJ1-3; TRBD1 aligns across 7 bases. Germline V gene sequence: CDR1 SGHRS, CDR2 YFSETQ. This CDR3 contains 16 residues. The V segment lost 0 bases and the J segment 0 bases; nucleotides outside the gene matches: 3. CDR3 sequence reads: CASSLAQGSSGNTIYF. In DNA form, the CDR3 reads TGCGCCAGCAGCTTGGCACAGGGGAGCTCTGGAAACACCATATATTTT. The full variable domain, in which reference TRBV5-1 and TRBJ1-3 provide the parts outside the CDR3, is KAGVTQTPRYLIKTRGQQVTLSCSPISGHRSVSWYQQTPGQGLQFLFEYFSETQRNKGNFPGRFSGRQFSNSRSEMNVSTLELGDSALYLCASSLAQGSSGNTIYFGEGSWLTVV.

The chain links TRBV10-1 to TRBJ2-3, with D tentatively TRBD2 (6 bases). The CDR3 contains 20 residues. The V end lost 3 bases, the J end lost 0 bases, and 25 bases lay between the germline ends. CDR1 and CDR2 from the germline V gene are WNHNN and SYGVQD (reference sequence). CDR3 sequence (DNA): TGCGCCAGCAGTGACCCCCGCGGGACTCACCTAGAACCTAGCACAGATACGCAGTATTTT. Amino acid sequence: CASSDPRGTHLEPSTDTQYF.

J is TRBJ2-7 and V is TRBV15; 9 bases align to TRBD1. The germline V gene has CDR1 LNHNV and CDR2 YYDKDF (reference sequence). The CDR3 consists of 15 residues. V lost 3 bases to trimming and J lost 3 bases; unmatched junction nucleotides: 6. The CDR3 sequence is CATSREQGAGYEQYF. The CDR3 DNA reads as TGTGCCACCAGCAGGGAACAGGGGGCAGGCTACGAGCAGTACTTC.

The genes are TRBV28 and TRBJ2-3; 11 bases align to TRBD2. The V and J ends lost 5 bases and 6 bases, in that order; junction bases with no gene match: 10. Per germline, CDR1 MDHEN and CDR2 SYDVKM. The CDR3 is 16 amino acids. CDR3 coding DNA: TGTGCCAGCAGTCCCGGGACTAGCGGTCTCGTGGATACGCAGTATTTT. The encoded protein is CASSPGTSGLVDTQYF.